This TCR beta chain was recovered during a study of early T cells in non-severe SARS-CoV-2 infection. Study overall: Sequencing input comprised bulk RNA from unsorted whole blood; chain pairing was not available.

The CDR3 is 11 residues long. The V gene lost 3 bases and the J gene lost 11 bases, with 10 bases spanning the gap. This clonotype showed up just a few times. The library protocol tagged individual cDNA molecules with unique molecular identifiers. Each CDR3 protein is one row after TCRdb ran MiXCR on the 5' RACE reads. The table records some 26,000 distinct CDR3 sequences, approximately 4.6% of them present only once. V and J are TRBV12-3 or TRBV12-4 and TRBJ1-2; D is undetermined. The sequence was collected from an adult who was a healthcare worker with PCR-confirmed SARS-CoV-2 infection or an uninfected control (not recorded which). Sequencing was done on a sample of whole blood. The CDR3 DNA follows: TGTGCCAGCAGTTTTGGACGGAAATACACCTTC. Protein product: CASSFGRKYTF.